Below, one T cell receptor beta chain is given with its context. The clone's antigen remains unknown. The record has no base qualities; no much larger clone is one base away. The cohort was made up of hundreds of healthy bone marrow donors. At the time of sampling, every cohort member was nominally healthy, though immune exposures that went unrecorded were likely present. The donor was CMV seronegative and was included in the group of a few hundred seronegative cohort members. A peripheral blood sample was collected from each donor, and TCR beta sequencing was performed on peripheral blood mononuclear cells. The Qiagen DNeasy Blood Extraction Kit was used to extract genomic DNA from the blood cell samples. This sample stems from a study of cytomegalovirus exposure and HLA in healthy donors (dated by TCRdb to the late 2010s). Background on the whole study: According to an earlier analysis of a few hundred of the donors, some 170 million T cells yielded 90 million to 140 million unique TCR beta sequences and 276 Gb of sequence data. A separate validation cohort of about 110 different subjects was used in addition to the approximately 700-subject first cohort. Because of strong linkage in the cohort, a handful of DR-DQ haplotypes were treated as single units for association and clustering. The study combined high-throughput TCR immunosequencing, statistical association of individual TCRs with disease status, and machine learning to predict cytomegalovirus infection status. HLA typing covered class I and class II loci at four-digit resolution. To study patterns of TCR occurrence, a later analysis re-analyzed previously published TCR beta repertoires from around 700 donors and added high-resolution HLA genotyping. Typing coverage differed by locus: A, B, C, DRB1 and DQB1 were typed in about 620-640 donors, DQA1 in about 560, DPA1 in around 610, and DPB1 in 472. The study aimed to test whether signatures of past pathogen exposure could be identified by cataloging public T cell receptors. A later genetic analysis took genome-wide SNP genotypes for about 55% of the roughly 670 donors and used that subset as a discovery cohort. Using immunosequencing, the study profiled T cell repertoires from 666 subjects and related those repertoires to cytomegalovirus serostatus. About 300 gigabases of sequencing data and tens of millions of unique TCR sequences were included in an early release covering over 600 HLA-typed donors. In an earlier analysis of 500 to 650 of the donors, high-throughput TCR beta sequencing was used to judge whether each TCR beta V gene segment behaved as functional or pseudogenic. Across roughly 420 genotyped donors of the cohort, an average of about 240,000 unique TCR beta nucleotide sequences per donor were sequenced, and 15% to 20% of those sequences were non-productive. The genetic ancestry cluster associated with self-reported Caucasian donors included 81% of the roughly 380 genotyped donors. Donor age, sex, ethnicity and CMV serostatus were collected together with the repertoire data. The later analysis used no new phenotypic data to find candidate immune exposures, relying instead on TCR beta sequences and their occurrence across donors. All discovery cohort repertoires had been generated on a single sequencing platform.

V lost 8 bases and J lost 1 base; the stretch between them is 17 bases long. The CDR3 holds 15 amino acids from the cysteine to the phenylalanine. The entry retains the CDR3 DNA only, 45 bases that are in frame from base 1. CDR1 MNHNY and CDR2 SVGAGI are derived from the germline V gene (reference sequence). Summary of the overall study and its limitations: For the cohort, immune exposure information was limited to CMV serostatus. A later analysis found that most CMV-associated TCR beta chains appeared HLA-restricted, with HLA associations seemingly driven largely by CMV exposure. A later analysis reported that several top co-occurrence clusters appeared linked to parvovirus B19, influenza, CMV and Epstein-Barr virus. The authors suggested that the approach could potentially be generalized to other disease states and immunological phenotypes. A further reported finding was that TCR beta sequences accurately predicted the HLA-A and HLA-B alleles for most subjects in the first cohort. Presence/absence analyses assumed roughly uniform sequencing depth across donors, an assumption that may not hold. Because counts were too low, around 17 rarely observed V segments, including chromosome 9 orphons, were left out of the earlier analysis of 500 to 650 of the donors. Cytomegalovirus status was reported to be diagnosed by the classifier with high specificity and sensitivity in both the original and validation cohorts. Correlated functional status among segregating V segments might be attributable to linkage disequilibrium, but an unknown experimental factor could not be ruled out. The study gave a list of some 150 TCR beta chains associated with cytomegalovirus. The cohort was sequenced for TCR beta chains only, and without alpha or paired-chain data the features that could be detected were limited. In vitro tests confirmed that a few of the cytomegalovirus-associated TCR beta chains recognize cytomegalovirus antigens. When HLA alleles, especially DR and DQ, strongly co-occurred, TCR associations were difficult to assign to individual alleles. In a later analysis, TCR association rates were found to vary across HLA loci, with the most associated TCRs seen for DRB1 alleles and the fewest for HLA-C alleles. The sequencing pipeline was judged likely to have produced a cluster of highly shared sequence variants as a technical artifact. In a later analysis, HLA-associated TCR beta chains were found to be more clonally expanded and to have lower generation probabilities than equally common non-associated chains. HLA typing was unavailable for some donors at each locus, so association tests used only the typed subset. At a false discovery rate of 0.05, a later analysis linked 16,000 or so TCR beta sequences to specific HLA alleles. Because the 87-base-pair reads could not distinguish some IMGT-functional V segments, including TRBV6-2 and TRBV6-3, those segments were excluded. A later genetic analysis associated a missense DCLRE1C variant with V-gene and J-gene trimming of TCR beta chains, and an independent cohort replicated the association. Broadly in line with IMGT annotations, most TCR beta V segments showed up in productive rearrangements about 90% or about 30% of the time in an earlier analysis of around 600 of the donors. Most TCR sequences were observed very rarely across donors, whereas some public TCRs were present in many individuals. A later genetic analysis reported fewer N-insertions in productive TCRs among donors in an Asian-associated ancestry cluster than the roughly 690-donor mean.

The library came from the immunoSEQ multiplex PCR assay. A mixture of 60 forward primers for TCR Vbeta segments and 13 reverse primers for TCR Jbeta segments was used in the multiplex PCR. A multiplex PCR assay on genomic DNA amplified the CDR3 region of rearranged TCR beta genes. The Illumina HiSeq System was used to sequence the amplified TCR beta libraries as 87-base-pair reads. On the study's bioinformatics: A later analysis tallied roughly 78 million unique TCR beta chains across the 700 or so repertoires, and about 10 million of those chains were shared by two or more donors. Raw reads were error-corrected and collapsed into unique sequences by a nearest-neighbor algorithm in which closely related sequences were merged to remove PCR and sequencing errors. Alignment of CDR3 sequences to IMGT reference sequences was used to assign V, D and J gene segments. Each retained sequence needed at least a six-nucleotide match to both a V gene segment and a J gene segment. Rearrangements were classified as productive when the CDR3 lacked stop codons and remained in frame with V and J, and all other rearrangements were classified as non-productive. Following IMGT convention, CDR3 was defined as the stretch from the second conserved V-encoded cysteine to the conserved J-encoded phenylalanine. The earlier analysis of 450 to 750 of the donors excluded any sequence lacking an unambiguous match to a single V gene segment. An earlier analysis of a few hundred of the donors called V segments functional above 56.7% productive rearrangements and segregating when the between-donor standard deviation exceeded 5%. A statistical classification framework was built for diagnosing cytomegalovirus status from the catalog of TCR beta chain sequences. In a later analysis, V and J genes were assigned by comparing TCR nucleotide sequences against IMGT/GENE-DB human TR gene sequences. Using the TCRdist pipeline, a later analysis assigned CDR3 sequences along with most-parsimonious VDJ recombination scenarios. In a later analysis, each TCR beta chain was defined by its CDR3 amino acid sequence together with its V-gene family, and reads without a unique V-gene family were excluded. A later analysis removed 600 or so highly shared, low-generation-probability nucleotide sequences to deal with suspected cross-contamination and a sequencing artifact. In a later analysis, a clonal expansion index was calculated for each public chain from normalized within-repertoire ranks of inferred template counts. In a later analysis, generation probabilities were computed with a VDJ recombination model fitted to out-of-frame rearrangements, and the resulting probabilities were checked against IGoR. In a later analysis, TCR-TCR, TCR-HLA and TCR-CMV co-occurrence was scored with hypergeometric tests, and a repertoire-size bias correction was applied to TCR pairs. To estimate false discovery rates, a later analysis permuted the HLA or CMV assignments 20 times. In a later analysis, co-occurring TCRs were grouped using DBSCAN, with TCRdist sequence similarity added in when clustering inside HLA-allele-positive subsets. For co-occurrence clustering, repertoires with fewer than 30,000 or more than 120,000 public chains were excluded, along with roughly five repertoires with anomalous nucleotide sharing. TCRdb stores this immuneACCESS table with in-frame sequences only. Part of the clones is absent; in the studies checked, under half of the shortfall reflects unresolved V genes, and no reason is known for the rest. V, J and clone size reflect that table, while D and trimming were determined from the DNA. The sample table lists about 160,000 clones, approximately 78% of them with a count of one. Approximately 3% of the sample rests with the top ten.

Sequencing was carried out using PBMCs. Recombination joined TRBV6-6 with TRBJ1-1; TRBD1 might be the D gene, on 5 matching bases. The TCR was taken from a woman between 40 and 50 years old in good health and CMV-seronegative. The nucleotide sequence reads as follows: TGTGCCAGCGGAGCTATGGGGAGGGGGAACACTGAAGCTTTCTTT. Its product reads: CASGAMGRGNTEAFF.